Included here is one T cell receptor (beta chain) sequence, with context. The antigen remains undetermined. Other DNA sequences of this sample code for an identical CDR3. This CDR3 has 12 residues. Germline CDR1 reads SGDLS; CDR2 reads YYNGEE. V shed 0 bases and J shed 5 bases, with 2 bases lying between them. TCRdb's copy holds only in-frame clones and misses some; the assay was immunoSEQ multiplex PCR. The sample shows 32,000 or so clones, roughly 87% of them seen only once. This specimen belongs to a study of a mutant IDH1 vaccine in newly diagnosed glioma. Across the study: Treated patients, around 60% male and approximately 38% female, averaged 40.4 years of age.

Time point denoted: week 5, during vaccination. Topical imiquimod was applied with each vaccine dose, which held 300 ug of mutant IDH1 20-mer peptide. The TCR sequence derives from a woman between 40 and 50 years old with glioma. Some clones in this sample may be carry-over from other donors' samples. Sequences were derived from peripheral blood mononuclear cells (PBMCs), sampled from a glioma patient whose treatment included an IDH1 peptide vaccine. The chain couples TRBV9 to TRBJ2-2; no clear D. CDR3 region: CASSVVTGELFF. CDR3 nucleotides: TGTGCCAGCAGCGTAGTAACCGGGGAGCTGTTTTTT. The entire variable domain, with the rest obtained from reference TRBV9 and TRBJ2-2, is as follows: DSGVTQTPKHLITATGQRVTLRCSPRSGDLSVYWYQQSLDQGLQFLIQYYNGEERAKGNILERFSAQQFPDLHSELNLSSLELGDSALYFCASSVVTGELFFGEGSRLTVL.